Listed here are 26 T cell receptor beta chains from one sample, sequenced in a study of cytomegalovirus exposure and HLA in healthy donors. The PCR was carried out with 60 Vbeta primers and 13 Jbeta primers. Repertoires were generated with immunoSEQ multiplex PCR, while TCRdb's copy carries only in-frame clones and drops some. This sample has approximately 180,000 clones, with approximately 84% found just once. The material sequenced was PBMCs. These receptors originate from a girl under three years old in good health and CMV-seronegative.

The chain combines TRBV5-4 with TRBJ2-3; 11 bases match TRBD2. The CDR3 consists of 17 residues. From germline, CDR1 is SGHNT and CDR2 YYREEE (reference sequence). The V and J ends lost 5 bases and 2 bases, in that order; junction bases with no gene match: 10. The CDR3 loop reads CASRLTSGVLSTDTQYF. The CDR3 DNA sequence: TGTGCCAGCAGGCTGACTAGCGGGGTATTATCCACAGATACGCAGTATTTT.

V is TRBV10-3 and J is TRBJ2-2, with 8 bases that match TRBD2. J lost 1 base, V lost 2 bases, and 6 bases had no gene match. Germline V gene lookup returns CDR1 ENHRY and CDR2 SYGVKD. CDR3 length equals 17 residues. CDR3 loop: CAISEPTSGVNTGELFF. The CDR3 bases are TGTGCCATCAGTGAGCCTACTAGCGGTGTGAACACCGGGGAGCTGTTTTTT.

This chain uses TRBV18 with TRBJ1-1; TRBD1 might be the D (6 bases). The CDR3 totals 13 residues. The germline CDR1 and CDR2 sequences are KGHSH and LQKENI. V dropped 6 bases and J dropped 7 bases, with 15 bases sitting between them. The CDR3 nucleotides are TGTGCCAGCTCGAACAGGGAGGGGAGTGAAGCTTTCTTT. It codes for CASSNREGSEAFF.

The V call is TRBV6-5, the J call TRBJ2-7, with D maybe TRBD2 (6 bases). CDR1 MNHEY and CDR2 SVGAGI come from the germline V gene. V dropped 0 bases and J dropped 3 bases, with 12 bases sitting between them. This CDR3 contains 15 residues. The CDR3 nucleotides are TGTGCCAGCAGTTACTCAAGACTAGGTAGCTACGAGCAGTACTTC. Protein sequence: CASSYSRLGSYEQYF.

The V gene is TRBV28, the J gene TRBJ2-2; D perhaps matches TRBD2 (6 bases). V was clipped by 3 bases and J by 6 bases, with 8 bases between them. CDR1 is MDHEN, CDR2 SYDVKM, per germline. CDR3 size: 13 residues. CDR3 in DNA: TGTGCCAGCAGTTTCCGCGGGGCCGGGGAGCTGTTTTTT. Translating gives CASSFRGAGELFF.

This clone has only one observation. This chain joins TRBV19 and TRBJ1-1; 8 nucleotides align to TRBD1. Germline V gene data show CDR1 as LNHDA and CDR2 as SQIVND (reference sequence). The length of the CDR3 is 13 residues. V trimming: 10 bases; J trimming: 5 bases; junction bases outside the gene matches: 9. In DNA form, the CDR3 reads TGTGCCACCAGAGGACAGGGTCAAACTGAAGCTTTCTTT. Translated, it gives CATRGQGQTEAFF.

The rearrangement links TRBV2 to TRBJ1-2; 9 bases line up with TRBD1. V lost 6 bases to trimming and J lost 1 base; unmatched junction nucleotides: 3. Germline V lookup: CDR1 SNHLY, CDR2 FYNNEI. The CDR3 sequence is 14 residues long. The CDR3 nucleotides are TGTGCCAGCAGAGACAGGGGGGATAACTATGGCTACACCTTC. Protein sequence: CASRDRGDNYGYTF.

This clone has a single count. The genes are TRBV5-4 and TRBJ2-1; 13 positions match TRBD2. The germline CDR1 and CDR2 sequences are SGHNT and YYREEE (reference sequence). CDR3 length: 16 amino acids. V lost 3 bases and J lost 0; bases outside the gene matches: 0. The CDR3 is CASSWTSGSSYNEQFF. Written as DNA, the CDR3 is TGTGCCAGCAGCTGGACTAGCGGGAGCTCCTACAATGAGCAGTTCTTC.

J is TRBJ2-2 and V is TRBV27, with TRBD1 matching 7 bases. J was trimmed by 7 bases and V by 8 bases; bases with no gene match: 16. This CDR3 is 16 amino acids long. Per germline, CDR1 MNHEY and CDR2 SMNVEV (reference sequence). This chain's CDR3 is CASLPKTGWIGGELFF. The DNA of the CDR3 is TGTGCCAGCCTCCCGAAGACAGGGTGGATTGGCGGGGAGCTGTTTTTT.

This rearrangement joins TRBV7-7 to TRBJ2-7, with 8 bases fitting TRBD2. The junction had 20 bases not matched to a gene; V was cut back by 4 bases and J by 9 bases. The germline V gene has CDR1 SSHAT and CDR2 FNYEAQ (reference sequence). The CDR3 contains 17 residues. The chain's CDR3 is CASSSTGTREWGLVQYF. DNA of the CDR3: TGTGCCAGCAGCTCCACCGGGACTAGGGAATGGGGATTAGTGCAGTACTTC.

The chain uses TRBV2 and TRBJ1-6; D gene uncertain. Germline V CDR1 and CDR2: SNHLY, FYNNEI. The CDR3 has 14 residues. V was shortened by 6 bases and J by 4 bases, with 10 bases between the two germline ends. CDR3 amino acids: CASSAREYNSPLHF. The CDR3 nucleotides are TGTGCCAGCAGCGCCCGAGAATATAATTCACCCCTCCACTTT.

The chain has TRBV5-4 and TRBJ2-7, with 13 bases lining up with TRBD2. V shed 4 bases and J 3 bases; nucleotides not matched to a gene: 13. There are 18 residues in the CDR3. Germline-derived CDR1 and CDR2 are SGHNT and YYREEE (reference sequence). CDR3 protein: CASSPEGLGLAGDYEQYF. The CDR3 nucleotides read TGTGCCAGCAGCCCGGAGGGTCTTGGACTAGCGGGGGACTACGAGCAGTACTTC.

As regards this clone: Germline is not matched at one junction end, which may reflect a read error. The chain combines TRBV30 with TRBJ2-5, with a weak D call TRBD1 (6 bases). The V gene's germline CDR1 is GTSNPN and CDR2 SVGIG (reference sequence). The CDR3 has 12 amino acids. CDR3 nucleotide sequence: TGTGCCTGGAGTGTAAGGGGGTGGGGCTGGCACTTC. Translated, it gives CAWSVRGWGWHF. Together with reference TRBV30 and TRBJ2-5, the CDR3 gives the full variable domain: SQTIHQWPATLVQPVGSPLSLECTVEGTSNPNLYWYRQAAGRGLQLLFYSVGIGQISSEVPQNLSASRPQDRQFILSSKKLLLSDSGFYLCAWSVRGWGWHFGPGTRLLVL.

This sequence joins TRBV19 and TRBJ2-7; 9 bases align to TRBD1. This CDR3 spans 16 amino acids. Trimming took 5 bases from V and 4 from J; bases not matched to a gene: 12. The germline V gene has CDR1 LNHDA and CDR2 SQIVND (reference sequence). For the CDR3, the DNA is TGTGCCAGTAGTTGGGGACAGGGAGAAAGAAGGTACGAGCAGTACTTC. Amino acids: CASSWGQGERRYEQYF.

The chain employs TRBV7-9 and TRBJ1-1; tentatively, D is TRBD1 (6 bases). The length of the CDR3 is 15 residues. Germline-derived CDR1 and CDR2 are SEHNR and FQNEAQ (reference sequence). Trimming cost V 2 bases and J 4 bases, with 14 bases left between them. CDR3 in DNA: TGTGCCAGCAGCTTACTGTCAGGGGCGGGCACTGAAGCTTTCTTT. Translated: CASSLLSGAGTEAFF.

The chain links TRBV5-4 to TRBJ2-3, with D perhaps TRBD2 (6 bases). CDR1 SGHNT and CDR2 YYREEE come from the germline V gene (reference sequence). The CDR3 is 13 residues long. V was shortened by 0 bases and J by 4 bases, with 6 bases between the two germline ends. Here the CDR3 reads CASSLGRADTQYF. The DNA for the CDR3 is TGTGCCAGCAGCTTGGGGAGGGCAGATACGCAGTATTTT.

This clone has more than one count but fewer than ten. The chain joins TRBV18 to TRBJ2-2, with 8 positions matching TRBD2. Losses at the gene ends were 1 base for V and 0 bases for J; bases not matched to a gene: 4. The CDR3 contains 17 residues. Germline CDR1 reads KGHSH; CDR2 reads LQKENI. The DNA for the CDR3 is TGTGCCAGCTCACCACGGGTAGCGGGGACGAACACCGGGGAGCTGTTTTTT. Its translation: CASSPRVAGTNTGELFF. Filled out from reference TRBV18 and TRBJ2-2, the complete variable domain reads NAGVMQNPRHLVRRRGQEARLRCSPMKGHSHVYWYRQLPEEGLKFMVYLQKENIIDESGMPKERFSAEFPKEGPSILRIQQVVRGDSAAYFCASSPRVAGTNTGELFFGEGSRLTVL.

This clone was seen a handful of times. The DNA for the CDR3 is TGTGCCAGCAGCGTCGGGGTCTTCACAGATACGCAGTATTTT. Its translation: CASSVGVFTDTQYF. The chain combines TRBV9 with TRBJ2-3; maybe TRBD2 (5 bases). Trimming cost V 2 bases and J 2 bases, with 9 bases left between them. This CDR3 is 14 amino acids long. From germline, CDR1 is SGDLS and CDR2 YYNGEE.

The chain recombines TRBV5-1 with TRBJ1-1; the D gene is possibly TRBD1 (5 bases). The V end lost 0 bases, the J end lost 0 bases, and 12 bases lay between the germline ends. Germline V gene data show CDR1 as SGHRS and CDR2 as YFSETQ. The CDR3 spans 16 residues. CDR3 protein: CASSLAILGVNTEAFF. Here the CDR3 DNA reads TGCGCCAGCAGCTTGGCAATCCTAGGGGTGAACACTGAAGCTTTCTTT.

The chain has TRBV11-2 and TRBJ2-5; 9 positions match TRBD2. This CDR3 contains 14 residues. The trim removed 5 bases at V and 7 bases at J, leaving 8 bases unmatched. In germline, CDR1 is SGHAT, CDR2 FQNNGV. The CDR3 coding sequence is TGTGCCAGCAGCCTCCTAGCGGGATCCGGGACCCAGTACTTC. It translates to CASSLLAGSGTQYF. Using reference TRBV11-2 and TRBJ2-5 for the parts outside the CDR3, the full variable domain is EAGVAQSPRYKIIEKRQSVAFWCNPISGHATLYWYQQILGQGPKLLIQFQNNGVVDDSQLPKDRFSAERLKGVDSTLKIQPAKLEDSAVYLCASSLLAGSGTQYFGPGTRLLVL.

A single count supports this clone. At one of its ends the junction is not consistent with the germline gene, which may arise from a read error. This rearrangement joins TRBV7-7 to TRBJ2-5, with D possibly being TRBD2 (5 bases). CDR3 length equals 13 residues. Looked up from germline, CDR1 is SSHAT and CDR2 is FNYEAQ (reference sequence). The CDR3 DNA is TGTGCTAGCAGCCCCGGACTGCAAGAGACCCAGTACTTC. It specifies CASSPGLQETQYF.

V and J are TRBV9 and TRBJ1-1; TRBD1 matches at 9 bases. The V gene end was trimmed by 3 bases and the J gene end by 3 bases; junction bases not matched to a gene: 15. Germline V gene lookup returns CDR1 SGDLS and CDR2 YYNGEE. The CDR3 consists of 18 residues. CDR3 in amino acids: CASSGAGTGKDKDTEAFF. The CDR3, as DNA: TGTGCCAGCAGCGGTGCTGGGACAGGGAAAGATAAGGACACTGAAGCTTTCTTT.

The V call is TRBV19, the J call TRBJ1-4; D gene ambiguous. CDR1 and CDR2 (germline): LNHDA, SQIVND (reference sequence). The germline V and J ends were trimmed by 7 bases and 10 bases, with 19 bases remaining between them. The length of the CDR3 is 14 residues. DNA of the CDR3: TGTGCCAGTAATAAAGGTGGCCGACAAGGAAAACTGTTTTTT. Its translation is CASNKGGRQGKLFF.

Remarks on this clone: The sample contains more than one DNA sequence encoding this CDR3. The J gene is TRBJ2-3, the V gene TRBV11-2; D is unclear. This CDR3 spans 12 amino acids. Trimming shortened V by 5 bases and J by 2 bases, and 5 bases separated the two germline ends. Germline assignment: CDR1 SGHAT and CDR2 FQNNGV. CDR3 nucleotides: TGTGCCAGCAGCCCCTACACAGATACGCAGTATTTT. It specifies CASSPYTDTQYF.

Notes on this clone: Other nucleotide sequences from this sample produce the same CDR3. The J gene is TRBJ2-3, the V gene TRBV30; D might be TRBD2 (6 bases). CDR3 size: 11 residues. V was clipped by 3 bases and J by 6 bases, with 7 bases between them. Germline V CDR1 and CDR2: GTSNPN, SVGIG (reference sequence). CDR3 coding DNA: TGTGCCTGGAGCCGGGGGGATACGCAGTATTTT. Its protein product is CAWSRGDTQYF.

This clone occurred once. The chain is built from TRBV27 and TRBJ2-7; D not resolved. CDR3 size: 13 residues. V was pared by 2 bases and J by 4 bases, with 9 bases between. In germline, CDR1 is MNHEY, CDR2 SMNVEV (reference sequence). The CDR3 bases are TGTGCCAGCAGTTTAAGATCGGTGTACGAGCAGTACTTC. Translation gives CASSLRSVYEQYF.